This TCR beta chain was identified in a study of T cell repertoires in cytomegalovirus infection. The overall study: HLA-B-restricted CMV epitopes that are well studied were used alongside recently identified HLA-C-restricted ones. From public TCR beta signatures came an indication of both CMV infection and matching HLA type. Findings of the study overall: Public TCR beta family frequency separated CMV-and-HLA carriers, including in an independent cohort. Dominating the ex vivo response were TCR beta clonotypes that were CMV-specific and HLA-C-restricted.

V was trimmed by 3 bases and J by 3 bases, leaving 3 bases between them. Germline V lookup: CDR1 MNHNS, CDR2 SASEGT. The CDR3 consists of 12 residues. TCRdb recomputed calls from the reads with MiXCR, one row per CDR3 protein. The sample consists of about 740,000 distinct CDR3 sequences, around 31% of them appearing once. A word on this clonotype: Its target is not known.

The source was cultured PBMCs, collected from culture after CMV antigen stimulation. The TCR originated in a human donor in good health (CMV status not recorded). Some clones in this sample may be carry-over from other donors' samples. The chain links TRBV6-1 to TRBJ2-1; D is unresolved. This CDR3 is CASSDYYNEQFF. The CDR3 region has the DNA TGTGCCAGCAGTGATTACTACAATGAGCAGTTCTTC.